The clone carrying this T cell receptor beta chain showed up just a few times. Documented time point: persistent/refractory GD, antithyroid drugs over 5 years with positive TRAb. Following extraction of RNA from PBMCs, that RNA was used to make the TCR library. The data stem from a study of regulatory T cells in long-lasting Graves disease. Study details: Over 5 years of antithyroid drugs with positive TSH receptor antibodies was taken to mean persistent Graves' disease.

CDR1 and CDR2 from the germline V gene are LNHDA and SQIVND (reference sequence). With 3 bases removed from V and 5 bases from J, the gap between germline ends came to 10 bases. The CDR3 is made up of 13 amino acids. According to the study, TCR beta libraries were built with iRepertoire HTBI primers and CDR3-region Arm-PCR. TCRdb reprocessed the multiplex PCR reads via MiXCR and lists one record per CDR3 protein. The repertoire has approximately 440,000 distinct CDR3 sequences, roughly a quarter of them found once; the top ten carry about a quarter. The chain combines TRBV19 with TRBJ1-2, with D unresolved. This specimen consisted of peripheral blood mononuclear cells (PBMCs), obtained when the disease was refractory, from a patient treated with antithyroid drugs. This receptor was taken from a female donor with Graves disease. CDR3 loop: CASSIGVAYGYTF. CDR3 nucleotide sequence: TGTGCCAGTAGTATCGGGGTCGCGTATGGCTACACCTTC.